The source of this T cell receptor beta chain is a study of blood T cells in healthy people across ages. Study-wide points: Diversity of TCR beta per million T cells declined in a roughly linear way with age. Reliance upon unsorted PBMCs precluded definitive naive versus antigen-experienced comparison.

The germline CDR1 and CDR2 sequences are MNHEY and SVGEGT. The V and J ends lost 6 bases and 1 base, in that order; junction bases with no gene match: 20. The CDR3 consists of 19 residues. Turning to this clonotype: Its antigen is not identified.

Donors each provided ten milliliters of peripheral blood. Together with a sample-barcoded 5' primer, a J-beta primer mix was included in a second PCR lasting roughly 6 to 12 cycles. Every cDNA molecule carried a tag from a template-switch adaptor bearing 12 random nucleotides. TCRdb fed the 5' RACE reads into MiXCR, producing one record per CDR3 protein. The sample yields roughly 790,000 distinct CDR3 sequences, roughly 44% seen once. The sequence was collected from a woman aged 60-75 years in good health. Sequencing input: blood. The rearrangement joins TRBV6-2 or TRBV6-3 to TRBJ2-5; 7 bases map to TRBD1. The DNA of the CDR3 is TGTGCCAGCAGCAGCGAACTAAGAGGGGGCGTCACTTCCCAAGAGACCCAGTACTTC. Translation gives CASSSELRGGVTSQETQYF.